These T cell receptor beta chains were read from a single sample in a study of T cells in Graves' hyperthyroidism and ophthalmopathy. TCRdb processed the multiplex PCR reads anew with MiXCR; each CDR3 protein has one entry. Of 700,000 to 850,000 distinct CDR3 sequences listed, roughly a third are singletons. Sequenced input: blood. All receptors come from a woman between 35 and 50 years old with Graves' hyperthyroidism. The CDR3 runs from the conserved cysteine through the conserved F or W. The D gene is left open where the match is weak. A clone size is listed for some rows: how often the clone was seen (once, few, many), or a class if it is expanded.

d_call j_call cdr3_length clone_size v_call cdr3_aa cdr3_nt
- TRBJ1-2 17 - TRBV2 CASLREGRTGDNYGYTF TGTGCCAGCTTGCGGGAGGGCCGCACCGGGGACAACTATGGCTACACCTTC
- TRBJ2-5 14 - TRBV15 CATSLDEGGDAQYF TGTGCCACCAGCCTTGATGAGGGTGGGGATGCCCAGTACTTC
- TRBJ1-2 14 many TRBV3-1 CASSQDRAGYGYTF TGTGCCAGCAGCCAAGACAGGGCAGGCTATGGCTACACCTTC
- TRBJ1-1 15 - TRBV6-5 CASSYQPGYTTEAFF TGTGCCAGCAGTTACCAACCAGGGTACACAACTGAAGCTTTCTTT
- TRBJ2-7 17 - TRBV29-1 CSVEEFMSGRSSYEQYF TGCAGCGTTGAAGAATTTATGTCGGGACGGAGCTCCTACGAGCAGTACTTC
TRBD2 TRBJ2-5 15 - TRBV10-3 CASSALAGAQETQYF TGTGCCAGCAGTGCACTAGCGGGGGCCCAAGAGACCCAGTACTTC
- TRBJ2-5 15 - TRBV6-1 CASTLGGFPRETQYF TGTGCCAGCACTTTAGGCGGATTCCCCCGGGAGACCCAGTACTTC
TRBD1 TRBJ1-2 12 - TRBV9 CASSRSPGTAGF TGTGCCAGCAGTCGGAGTCCCGGGACAGCGGGCTTC
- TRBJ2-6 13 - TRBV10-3 CAREVSGANVLTF TGTGCTAGAGAGGTCTCCGGGGCCAACGTCCTGACTTTC
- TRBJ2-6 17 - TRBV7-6 CASSPFGFRAGANVLTF TGTGCCAGCAGCCCCTTTGGATTTCGGGCAGGGGCCAACGTCCTGACTTTC
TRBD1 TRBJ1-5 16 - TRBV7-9 CAWSAMTGGFNQPQHF TGTGCCTGGAGTGCCATGACAGGGGGCTTCAATCAGCCCCAGCATTTT
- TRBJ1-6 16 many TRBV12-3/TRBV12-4 CASSPGTGAHYSPLHF TGTGCCAGCAGCCCCGGGACGGGAGCTCACTATTCACCCCTCCACTTT
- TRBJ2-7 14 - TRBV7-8 CASSLAAGPYEQYF TGTGCCAGCAGCTTAGCGGCAGGTCCCTACGAGCAGTACTTC
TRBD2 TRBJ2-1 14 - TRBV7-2 CASRLAGEGNEQFF TGTGCCAGCAGACTAGCGGGAGAGGGCAATGAGCAGTTCTTC
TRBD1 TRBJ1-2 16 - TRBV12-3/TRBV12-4 CASSTGTGGLVYGYTF TGTGCCAGCAGTACCGGGACAGGGGGCTTAGTCTATGGCTACACCTTC
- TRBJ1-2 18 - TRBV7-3 CASSPVVMLRTASYGYTF TGTGCCAGCAGCCCCGTTGTAATGCTTCGGACAGCCAGCTATGGCTACACCTTC
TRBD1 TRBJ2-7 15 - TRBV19 CASSKAGQGTYEQYF TGTGCCAGTAGTAAGGCGGGACAGGGGACCTACGAGCAGTACTTC
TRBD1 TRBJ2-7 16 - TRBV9 CASSPDLGDRTYEQYF TGTGCCAGCAGCCCTGATCTAGGGGACAGGACCTACGAGCAGTACTTC
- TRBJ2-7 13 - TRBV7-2 CASSPEGPYEQYF TGTGCCAGCTCACCCGAGGGCCCCTACGAGCAGTACTTC
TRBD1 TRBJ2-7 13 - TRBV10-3 CAISRTGDNEQYF TGTGCCATCAGTCGGACAGGGGACAATGAGCAGTACTTC
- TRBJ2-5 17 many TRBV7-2 CASSLASIGATQETQYF TGTGCCAGCAGCTTAGCGAGCATCGGGGCAACTCAAGAGACCCAGTACTTC
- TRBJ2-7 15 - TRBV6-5 CASSYSWRRAYEQYF TGTGCCAGCAGTTACTCGTGGCGCCGCGCCTACGAGCAGTACTTC
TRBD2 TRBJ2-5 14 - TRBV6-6 CASSRREGHETQYF TGTGCCAGCAGTCGGCGGGAGGGCCACGAGACCCAGTACTTC
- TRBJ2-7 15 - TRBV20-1 CSPIATGQGWREQYF TGCAGTCCCATAGCTACCGGCCAGGGGTGGAGGGAGCAGTACTTC
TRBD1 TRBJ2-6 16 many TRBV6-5 CASSYATGSGANVLTF TGTGCCAGCAGTTACGCGACAGGGTCTGGGGCCAACGTCCTGACTTTC
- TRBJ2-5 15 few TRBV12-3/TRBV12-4 CASGLWDLNQETQYF TGTGCTAGTGGTTTGTGGGACTTAAACCAAGAGACCCAGTACTTC
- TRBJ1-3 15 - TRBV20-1 CSAAQGQTSGNTIYF TGCAGTGCTGCCCAGGGGCAAACCTCTGGAAACACCATATATTTT
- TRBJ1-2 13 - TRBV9 CASSPRGIYGYTF TGTGCCAGCAGCCCAAGGGGGATCTATGGCTACACCTTC
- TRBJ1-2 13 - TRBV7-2 CASSQTGPYGYTF TGTGCCAGCAGCCAGACGGGGCCCTATGGCTACACCTTC
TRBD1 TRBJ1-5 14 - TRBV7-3 CARSGDRRNQPQHF TGTGCCAGGAGCGGGGACAGGCGAAATCAGCCCCAGCATTTT
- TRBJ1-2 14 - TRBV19 CASGEWRGDYGYTF TGTGCCAGCGGAGAATGGAGGGGGGACTATGGCTACACCTTC
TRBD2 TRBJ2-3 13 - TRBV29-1 CSVPSGSIDTQYF TGCAGCGTTCCTAGCGGGAGTATAGATACGCAGTATTTT
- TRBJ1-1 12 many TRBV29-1 CSVYLALLGAFF TGCAGCGTTTATTTGGCCCTGTTAGGAGCTTTCTTT
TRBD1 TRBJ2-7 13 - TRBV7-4 CASGYRQGYEQYF TGTGCCAGCGGCTACCGACAGGGTTACGAGCAGTACTTC
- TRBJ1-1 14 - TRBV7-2 CASSFSSQNTEAFF TGTGCCAGCAGCTTCTCCAGCCAGAACACTGAAGCTTTCTTT
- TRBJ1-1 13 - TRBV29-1 CSVGEAGYTEAFF TGCAGCGTTGGGGAGGCAGGGTACACTGAAGCTTTCTTT
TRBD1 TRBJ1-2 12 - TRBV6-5 CASKSQGGGYTF TGTGCCAGCAAATCTCAGGGGGGTGGCTACACCTTC
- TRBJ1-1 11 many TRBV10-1 CATRSGSEAFF TGCGCCACCCGGTCAGGGTCTGAAGCTTTCTTT
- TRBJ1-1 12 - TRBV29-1 CSVESTGTEAFF TGCAGCGTTGAGTCGACGGGCACTGAAGCTTTCTTT
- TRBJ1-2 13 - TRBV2 CASSEVAGVGYTF TGTGCCAGCAGTGAAGTAGCAGGGGTTGGCTACACCTTC
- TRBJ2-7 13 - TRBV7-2 CASSGQTRGEQYF TGTGCCAGCAGCGGACAGACTAGGGGCGAGCAGTACTTC
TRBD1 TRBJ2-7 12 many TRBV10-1 CASGQGKYEQYF TGCGCCAGCGGACAGGGTAAATACGAGCAGTACTTC
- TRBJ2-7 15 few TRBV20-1 CSAASPAGRTYEQYF TGCAGTGCTGCCTCCCCGGCGGGCCGAACCTACGAGCAGTACTTC
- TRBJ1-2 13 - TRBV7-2 CASRQGARDGYTF TGTGCCAGCAGGCAAGGGGCGCGAGATGGCTACACCTTC
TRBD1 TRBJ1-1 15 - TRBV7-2 CASTYTGTRGTEAFF TGTGCCAGCACCTATACCGGGACCAGGGGGACTGAAGCTTTCTTT
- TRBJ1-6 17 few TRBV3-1 CASSQDWQGGYNSPLHF TGTGCCAGCAGCCAAGATTGGCAGGGCGGGTATAATTCACCCCTCCACTTT
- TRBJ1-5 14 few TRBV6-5 CASSPTGAYQPQHF TGTGCCAGCAGCCCGACAGGAGCCTATCAGCCCCAGCATTTT
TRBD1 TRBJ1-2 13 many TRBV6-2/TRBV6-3 CASRFGQGSGYTF TGTGCCAGCAGATTCGGACAGGGAAGTGGCTACACCTTC
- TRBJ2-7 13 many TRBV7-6 CASSRDRFDEQYF TGTGCCAGCAGCCGAGACAGGTTCGACGAGCAGTACTTC
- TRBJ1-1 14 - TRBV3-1 CASSQDLRDTEAFF TGTGCCAGCAGCCAAGATCTCAGGGACACTGAAGCTTTCTTT
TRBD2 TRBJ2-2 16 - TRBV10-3 CASERLAGEGTGELFF TGTGCCAGCGAACGACTAGCGGGAGAGGGAACCGGGGAGCTGTTTTTT
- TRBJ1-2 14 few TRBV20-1 CSARRPTGDYGYTF TGCAGTGCTAGACGGCCCACTGGGGACTATGGCTACACCTTC
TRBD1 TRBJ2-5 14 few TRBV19 CASARQGREETQYF TGTGCCAGTGCGAGACAGGGGAGAGAGGAGACCCAGTACTTC
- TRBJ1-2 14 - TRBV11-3 CASSLIREAYGYTF TGTGCCAGCAGCTTAATCAGGGAGGCATATGGCTACACCTTC